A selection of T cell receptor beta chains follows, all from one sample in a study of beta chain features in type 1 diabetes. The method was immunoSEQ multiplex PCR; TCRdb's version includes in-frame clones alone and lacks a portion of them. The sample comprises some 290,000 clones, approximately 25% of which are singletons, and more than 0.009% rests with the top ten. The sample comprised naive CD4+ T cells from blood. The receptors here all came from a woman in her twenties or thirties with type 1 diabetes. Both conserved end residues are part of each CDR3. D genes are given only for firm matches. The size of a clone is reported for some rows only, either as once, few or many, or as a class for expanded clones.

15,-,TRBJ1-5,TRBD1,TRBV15,TGTGCCACCAGCAGTGGTAGACAGGGCGTTCAGCCCCAGCATTTT,CATSSGRQGVQPQHF
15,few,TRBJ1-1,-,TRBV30,TGTGCCTGGAGTGTACCGAGACAGCCGAACACTGAAGCTTTCTTT,CAWSVPRQPNTEAFF
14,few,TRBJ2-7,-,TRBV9,TGTGCCAGCAGCGTGAATGCGGGTGCCTACGAGCAGTACTTC,CASSVNAGAYEQYF
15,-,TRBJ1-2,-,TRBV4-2,TGTGCCAGCAGCCAAGACGGCGGGGTAATAGATGGCTACACCTTC,CASSQDGGVIDGYTF
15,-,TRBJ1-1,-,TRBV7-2,TGTGCCAGCAGCTTACAGGGTGCTCGGTTCACTGAAGCTTTCTTT,CASSLQGARFTEAFF
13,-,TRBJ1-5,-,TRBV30,TGTGCCTGGAGTGGTCTTAGCAATCAGCCCCAGCATTTT,CAWSGLSNQPQHF
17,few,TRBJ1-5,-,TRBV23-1,TGCGCCAGCAGTCAGGACAGATTAGATTATGGCAATCAGCCCCAGCATTTT,CASSQDRLDYGNQPQHF
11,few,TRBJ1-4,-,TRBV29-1,TGCAGCGTTGGACGGGAGGAAAAACTGTTTTTT,CSVGREEKLFF
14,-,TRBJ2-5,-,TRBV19,TGTGCCAGTAGTTCGGGCGGGGTACAAGAGACCCAGTACTTC,CASSSGGVQETQYF
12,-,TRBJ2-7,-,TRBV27,TGTGCCAGCAGCCCAGATACCTACGAGCAGTACTTC,CASSPDTYEQYF
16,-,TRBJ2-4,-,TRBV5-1,TGCGCCAGCAGCATCTCTAGCGCCTCGAGGGGCGACATTCAGTACTTC,CASSISSASRGDIQYF
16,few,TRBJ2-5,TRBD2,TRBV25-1,TGTGCCAGCAGTGGGCGTTTCGGAGCGGGGGAGGAGACCCAGTACTTC,CASSGRFGAGEETQYF
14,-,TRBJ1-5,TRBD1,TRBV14,TGTGCCAGCAGCCGGACAGGGGACAATCAGCCCCAGCATTTT,CASSRTGDNQPQHF
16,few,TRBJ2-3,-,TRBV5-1,TGCGCCAGCAGCTTGTCACGCAGAGGGCCGGCAGATACGCAGTATTTT,CASSLSRRGPADTQYF
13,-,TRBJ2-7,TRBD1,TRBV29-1,TGCAGCGTCACCAGGGACAGACCCTACGAGCAGTACTTC,CSVTRDRPYEQYF
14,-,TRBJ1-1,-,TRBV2,TGTGCCAGCAGTGGGGTGCCCAGGCAAAGAGAAGCTTTCTTT,CASSGVPRQREAFF
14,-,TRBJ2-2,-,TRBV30,TGTGCCTGGAGTGTAGACAGTTTTGGCGGGGAGCTGTTTTTT,CAWSVDSFGGELFF
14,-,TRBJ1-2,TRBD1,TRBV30,TGTGCCTGGAGTGGACAGGGGGTTTTGTATGGCTACACCTTC,CAWSGQGVLYGYTF
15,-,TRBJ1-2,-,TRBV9,TGTGCCAGCAGCGCATCGGGGGAGGCGAACTATGGCTACACCTTC,CASSASGEANYGYTF
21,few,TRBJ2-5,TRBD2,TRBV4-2,TGTGCCAGCAGCCAAAAGGCCCGGGACAGAGCTCACGGACTAGCGGGGAAGACCCAGTACTTC,CASSQKARDRAHGLAGKTQYF
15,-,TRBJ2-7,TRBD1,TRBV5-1,TGCGCCAGCAGCTCGGGACAGGGGCCGTTATACGAGCAGTACTTC,CASSSGQGPLYEQYF
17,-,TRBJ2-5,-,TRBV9,TGTGCCAGCAGCGTAGGGGGACGTCTAACGGGAGACGAGACCCAGTACTTC,CASSVGGRLTGDETQYF
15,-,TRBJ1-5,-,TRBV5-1,TGCGCCAGCAGCTTGGAGGGGCCTTGGGATCAGCCCCAGCATTTT,CASSLEGPWDQPQHF
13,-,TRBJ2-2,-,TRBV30,TGTGCCTGGAGTTCTATCTTTACCGGGGAGCTGTTTTTT,CAWSSIFTGELFF
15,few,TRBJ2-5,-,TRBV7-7,TGTGCTAGCACCCAACTTGGTGACAGACAAGAGACCCAGTACTTC,CASTQLGDRQETQYF
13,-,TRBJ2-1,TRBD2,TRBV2,TGTGCCAGCGGCGGGACTAGCGGAATTGAGCAGTTCTTC,CASGGTSGIEQFF
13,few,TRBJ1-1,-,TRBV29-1,TGCAGCGTTGCCCGCAGGCTGGGCACTGAAGCTTTCTTT,CSVARRLGTEAFF
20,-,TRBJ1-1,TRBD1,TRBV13,TGTGCCAGCAGCTCTTATTTCTCCGGGACAGGGCGTCCAGGTAGCACTGAAGCTTTCTTT,CASSSYFSGTGRPGSTEAFF
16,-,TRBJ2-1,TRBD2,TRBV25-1,TGTGCCAGCAGTGAATACCCTGTCGGGAGGGCCAATGAGCAGTTCTTC,CASSEYPVGRANEQFF
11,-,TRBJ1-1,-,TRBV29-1,TGCAGCGTACGGCGGGGGACTGAAGCTTTCTTT,CSVRRGTEAFF
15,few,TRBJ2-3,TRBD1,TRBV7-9,TGTGCCAGCAGCTTGGGACAGACACCCACAGATACGCAGTATTTT,CASSLGQTPTDTQYF
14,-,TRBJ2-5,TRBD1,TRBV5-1,TGCGCCAGCAGGCCTGGACAGGGGAAGGAGACCCAGTACTTC,CASRPGQGKETQYF
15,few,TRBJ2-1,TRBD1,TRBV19,TGTGCCAGTAGCCCACATCGGGACAGGCACAATGAGCAGTTCTTC,CASSPHRDRHNEQFF
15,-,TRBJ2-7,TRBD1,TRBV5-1,TGCGCCAGCAGCTTCCTGACAGGGGGTTTATACGAGCAGTACTTC,CASSFLTGGLYEQYF
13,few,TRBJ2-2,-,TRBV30,TGTGCCTGGAGTGGGTTACTCACCGGGGAGCTGTTTTTT,CAWSGLLTGELFF
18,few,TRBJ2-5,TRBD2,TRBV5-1,TGCGCCAGCAGCTTGGTATCCAGCCGGTACGGCGGGAGGGAGACCCAGTACTTC,CASSLVSSRYGGRETQYF
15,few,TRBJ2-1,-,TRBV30,TGTGCCTGGAGCGCCGCCCTACAGCCTATCAATGAGCAGTTCTTC,CAWSAALQPINEQFF
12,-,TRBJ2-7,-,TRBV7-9,TGTGCCAGCAGCTTAAGACCGGGGGAGCAGTACTTC,CASSLRPGEQYF
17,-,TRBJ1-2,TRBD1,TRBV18,TGTGCCAGCTCACCACTTAATTCCGGGACAGGGAACTATGGCTACACCTTC,CASSPLNSGTGNYGYTF